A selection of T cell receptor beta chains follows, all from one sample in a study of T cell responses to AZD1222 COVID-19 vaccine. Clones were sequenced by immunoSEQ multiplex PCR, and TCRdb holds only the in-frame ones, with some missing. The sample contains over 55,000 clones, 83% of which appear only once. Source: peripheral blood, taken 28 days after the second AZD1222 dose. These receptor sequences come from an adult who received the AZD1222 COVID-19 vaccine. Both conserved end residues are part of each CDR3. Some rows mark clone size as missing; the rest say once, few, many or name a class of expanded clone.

CDR3aa: CASSYTPVTEAFF
abundance: .
len: 13
v_gene: TRBV7-2
j_gene: TRBJ1-1

CDR3aa: CASSEASQDANYGYTF
abundance: .
len: 16
v_gene: TRBV6-1
j_gene: TRBJ1-2

CDR3aa: CASSLPGTTNYGYTF
abundance: .
len: 15
v_gene: TRBV6-2/TRBV6-3
j_gene: TRBJ1-2

CDR3aa: CASSHGTGGLGETQYF
abundance: .
len: 16
v_gene: TRBV14
j_gene: TRBJ2-5

CDR3aa: CASSLAGGYGYTF
abundance: once
len: 13
v_gene: TRBV7-9
j_gene: TRBJ1-2

CDR3aa: CASSLHSGEQFF
abundance: .
len: 12
v_gene: TRBV27
j_gene: TRBJ2-1

CDR3aa: CASSPLWGGSENSPLHF
abundance: .
len: 17
v_gene: TRBV18
j_gene: TRBJ1-6

CDR3aa: CASSEGLAGVGDTQYF
abundance: once
len: 16
v_gene: TRBV6-1
j_gene: TRBJ2-3

CDR3aa: CAWNRDGNVETQYF
abundance: .
len: 14
v_gene: TRBV30
j_gene: TRBJ2-5

CDR3aa: CASRGGFATDLTQPQHF
abundance: .
len: 17
v_gene: TRBV4-1
j_gene: TRBJ1-5

CDR3aa: CASKGVSYEQYF
abundance: .
len: 12
v_gene: TRBV2
j_gene: TRBJ2-7

CDR3aa: CASDGGPYNEQFF
abundance: .
len: 13
v_gene: TRBV2
j_gene: TRBJ2-1

CDR3aa: CASRFWGGSTDTQYF
abundance: .
len: 15
v_gene: TRBV5-6
j_gene: TRBJ2-3

CDR3aa: CASSDLWGADSPLHF
abundance: .
len: 15
v_gene: TRBV25-1
j_gene: TRBJ1-6

CDR3aa: CASSLYLGGYTF
abundance: .
len: 12
v_gene: TRBV19
j_gene: TRBJ1-2

CDR3aa: CASSPPGLGFGNTIYF
abundance: .
len: 16
v_gene: TRBV18
j_gene: TRBJ1-3

CDR3aa: CASSLGAGDYNEQFF
abundance: .
len: 15
v_gene: TRBV18
j_gene: TRBJ2-1